These T cell receptor beta chains were read from a single sample in a study of regulatory T cells in long-lasting Graves disease. TCRdb reprocessed the multiplex PCR reads with MiXCR, giving one entry per CDR3 protein. The repertoire holds about 430,000 distinct CDR3 sequences, about 21% seen once, with more than 13% in the top ten. This specimen consisted of peripheral blood mononuclear cells (PBMCs), obtained when the disease was refractory, from a patient treated with antithyroid drugs. These receptors all stem from a female donor with Graves disease. Each CDR3 is given with its conserved first and last residue. Each record gives: D gene, V gene, J gene, clone size, CDR3 protein, CDR3 DNA. A D gene is named only where the DNA matches it firmly. Expanded clones are given a class, and other clones once, few, many or no size at all.

D gene: TRBD1
V gene: TRBV20-1
J gene: TRBJ2-2
clone size: -
CDR3 protein: CSANLGQAPNTGELFF
CDR3 DNA: TGCAGTGCTAACCTCGGACAGGCCCCGAACACCGGGGAGCTGTTTTTT

D gene: TRBD2
V gene: TRBV6-1
J gene: TRBJ2-2
clone size: once
CDR3 protein: CASRGGGLAGRAGELFF
CDR3 DNA: TGTGCCAGCAGGGGGGGGGGGCTAGCGGGAAGGGCCGGGGAGCTGTTTTTT

D gene: TRBD2
V gene: TRBV5-4
J gene: TRBJ2-1
clone size: -
CDR3 protein: CASSGSGGYNEQFF
CDR3 DNA: TGTGCCAGCAGCGGATCGGGGGGGTACAATGAGCAGTTCTTC

D gene: TRBD2
V gene: TRBV5-1
J gene: TRBJ2-3
clone size: once
CDR3 protein: CASGTSGHSTDTQYF
CDR3 DNA: TGCGCCAGCGGTACTAGCGGTCATAGCACAGATACGCAGTATTTT

D gene: TRBD2
V gene: TRBV28
J gene: TRBJ2-7
clone size: -
CDR3 protein: CASSPVGGGWLAGAEQYF
CDR3 DNA: TGTGCCAGCAGCCCGGTGGGGGGCGGTTGGCTAGCGGGAGCCGAGCAGTACTTC

D gene: -
V gene: TRBV20-1
J gene: TRBJ2-7
clone size: -
CDR3 protein: CSAIGGGATYEQYF
CDR3 DNA: TGCAGTGCTATCGGAGGGGGGGCGACCTACGAGCAGTACTTC

D gene: TRBD1
V gene: TRBV30
J gene: TRBJ2-5
clone size: many
CDR3 protein: CAWGDRGWYQETQYF
CDR3 DNA: TGTGCCTGGGGAGACAGGGGTTGGTACCAAGAGACCCAGTACTTC

D gene: -
V gene: TRBV28
J gene: TRBJ1-2
clone size: many
CDR3 protein: CATYRTGVFYGYTF
CDR3 DNA: TGTGCCACCTATAGAACCGGGGTCTTCTATGGCTACACCTTC

D gene: TRBD2
V gene: TRBV6-2/TRBV6-3
J gene: TRBJ2-3
clone size: few
CDR3 protein: CASSYAGVGTDTQYF
CDR3 DNA: TGTGCCAGCAGTTACGCGGGAGTGGGCACAGATACGCAGTATTTT

D gene: -
V gene: TRBV5-1
J gene: TRBJ1-1
clone size: many
CDR3 protein: CASSLDDRDSNTEAFF
CDR3 DNA: TGCGCCAGCAGCTTGGATGACCGGGACTCCAACACTGAAGCTTTCTTT

D gene: -
V gene: TRBV20-1
J gene: TRBJ2-7
clone size: few
CDR3 protein: CSAPQATGAYEQYF
CDR3 DNA: TGCAGTGCCCCGCAAGCGACAGGAGCCTACGAGCAGTACTTC

D gene: -
V gene: TRBV25-1
J gene: TRBJ2-7
clone size: -
CDR3 protein: CASSGRGGATYEQYF
CDR3 DNA: TGTGCCAGCAGTGGCAGGGGCGGAGCTACCTACGAGCAGTACTTC

D gene: TRBD2
V gene: TRBV19
J gene: TRBJ2-2
clone size: -
CDR3 protein: CASSSGGGPGELFF
CDR3 DNA: TGTGCCAGTAGTAGCGGGGGGGGACCCGGGGAGCTGTTTTTT